The text below deals with one T cell receptor (beta chain). This CDR3 is built from 14 residues. Trimming removed 0 bases at V and 6 bases at J, with 11 bases between. The germline V gene encodes CDR1 SGHRS and CDR2 YFSETQ. TCRdb re-called the RT-PCR reads with MiXCR, one entry per CDR3 protein. The repertoire consists of 500,000 to 550,000 distinct CDR3 sequences, with roughly 25% occurring once and the leading ten covering about 3%. This specimen comes from a study of response to subunit inactivated influenza vaccine. Another study also made use of these data, one on T cells expressing NK-cell markers. That study reports: Synthesis of TCR beta cDNA relied on 5'RACE template switching carrying UMIs. Once again these clonotypes came out on top in the CD3+CD56-NKG2C+ fraction of a few donors. Certain NKG2C+ T cell clones were expanded, and their HCMV specificity remained unclear.

The sample consisted of CD4+ T cells sorted from PBMCs, taken 12 days after vaccination. The receptor was derived from a man in his fifties who received an inactivated influenza vaccine. The chain carries TRBV5-1 and TRBJ2-3; TRBD2 might be the D (6 bases). CDR3: CASSLERAWDTQYF. In DNA, the CDR3 is TGCGCCAGCAGCTTGGAGCGGGCGTGGGATACGCAGTATTTT.